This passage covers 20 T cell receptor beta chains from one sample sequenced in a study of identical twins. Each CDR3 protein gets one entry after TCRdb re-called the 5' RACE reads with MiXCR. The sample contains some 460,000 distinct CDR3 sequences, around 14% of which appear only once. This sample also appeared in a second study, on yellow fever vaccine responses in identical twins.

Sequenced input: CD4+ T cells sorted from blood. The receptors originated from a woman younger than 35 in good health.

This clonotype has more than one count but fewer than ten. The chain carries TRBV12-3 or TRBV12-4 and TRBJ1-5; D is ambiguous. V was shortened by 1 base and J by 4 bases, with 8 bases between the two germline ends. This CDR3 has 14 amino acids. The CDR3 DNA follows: TGTGCCAGCAGTTTAGTCTTCGGGAATCAGCCCCAGCATTTT. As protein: CASSLVFGNQPQHF.

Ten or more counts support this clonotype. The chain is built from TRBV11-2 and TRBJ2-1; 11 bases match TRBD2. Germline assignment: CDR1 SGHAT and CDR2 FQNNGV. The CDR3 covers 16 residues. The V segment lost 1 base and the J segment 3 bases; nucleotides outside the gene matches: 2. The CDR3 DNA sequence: TGTGCCAGCAGCTTAGGACTAGCGGGAAACTACAATGAGCAGTTCTTC. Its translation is CASSLGLAGNYNEQFF.

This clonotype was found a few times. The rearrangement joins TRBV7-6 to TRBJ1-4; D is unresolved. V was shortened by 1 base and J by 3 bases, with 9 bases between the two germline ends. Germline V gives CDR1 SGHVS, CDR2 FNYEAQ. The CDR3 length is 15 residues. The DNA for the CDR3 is TGTGCCAGCAGCTTAGATTCGGGATCTAATGAAAAACTGTTTTTT. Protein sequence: CASSLDSGSNEKLFF.

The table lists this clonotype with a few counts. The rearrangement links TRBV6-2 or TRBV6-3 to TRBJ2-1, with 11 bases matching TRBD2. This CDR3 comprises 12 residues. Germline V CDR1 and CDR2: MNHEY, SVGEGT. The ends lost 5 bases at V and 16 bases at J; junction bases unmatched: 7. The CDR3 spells CASSPTSGVRFF. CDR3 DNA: TGTGCCAGCAGTCCGACTAGCGGGGTTAGATTCTTC.

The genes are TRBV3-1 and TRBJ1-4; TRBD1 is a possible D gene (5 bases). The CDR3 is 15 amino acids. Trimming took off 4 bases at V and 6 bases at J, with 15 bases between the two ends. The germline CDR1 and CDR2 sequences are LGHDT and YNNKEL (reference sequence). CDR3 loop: CASSLVRGAYEKLFF. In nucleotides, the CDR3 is TGTGCCAGCAGCCTCGTGAGGGGCGCTTATGAAAAACTGTTTTTT.

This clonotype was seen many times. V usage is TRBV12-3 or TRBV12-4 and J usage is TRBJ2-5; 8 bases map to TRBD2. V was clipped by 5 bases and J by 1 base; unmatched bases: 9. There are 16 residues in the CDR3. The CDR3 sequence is CASSAGGAGSQETQYF. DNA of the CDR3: TGTGCCAGCAGTGCCGGGGGGGCCGGGAGCCAAGAGACCCAGTACTTC.

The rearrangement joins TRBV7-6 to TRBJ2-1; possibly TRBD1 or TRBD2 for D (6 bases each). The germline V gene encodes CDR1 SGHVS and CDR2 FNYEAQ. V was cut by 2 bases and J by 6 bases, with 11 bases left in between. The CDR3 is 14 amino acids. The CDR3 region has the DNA TGTGCCAGCAGCTTATATGGGGGGCTCAATGAGCAGTTCTTC. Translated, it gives CASSLYGGLNEQFF. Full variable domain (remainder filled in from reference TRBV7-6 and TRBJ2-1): GAGVSQSPRYKVTKRGQDVALRCDPISGHVSLYWYRQALGQGPEFLTYFNYEAQQDKSGLPNDRFSAERPEGSISTLTIQRTEQRDSAMYRCASSLYGGLNEQFFGPGTRLTVL.

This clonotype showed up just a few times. CDR3 sequence: CASTQIMGTSGGARGITDTQYF. CDR3 nucleotides: TGTGCCAGCACACAGATTATGGGGACTAGCGGGGGGGCTCGGGGGATTACAGATACGCAGTATTTT. The chain carries TRBV13 and TRBJ2-3, with 16 nucleotides matching TRBD2. The germline V gene encodes CDR1 PRHDT and CDR2 FYEKMQ (reference sequence). The trim removed 7 bases at V and 3 bases at J, leaving 22 bases unmatched. The CDR3 is made up of 22 amino acids. Full variable domain (remainder filled in from reference TRBV13 and TRBJ2-3): AAGVIQSPRHLIKEKRETATLKCYPIPRHDTVYWYQQGPGQDPQFLISFYEKMQSDKGSIPDRFSAQQFSDYHSELNMSSLELGDSALYFCASTQIMGTSGGARGITDTQYFGPGTRLTVL.

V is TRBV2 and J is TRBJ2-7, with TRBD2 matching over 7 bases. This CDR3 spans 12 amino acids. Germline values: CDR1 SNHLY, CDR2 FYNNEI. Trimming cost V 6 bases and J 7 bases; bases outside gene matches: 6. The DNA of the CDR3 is TGTGCCAGCAGCGCCGGAGCGGGAGAGCAGTACTTC. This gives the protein CASSAGAGEQYF.

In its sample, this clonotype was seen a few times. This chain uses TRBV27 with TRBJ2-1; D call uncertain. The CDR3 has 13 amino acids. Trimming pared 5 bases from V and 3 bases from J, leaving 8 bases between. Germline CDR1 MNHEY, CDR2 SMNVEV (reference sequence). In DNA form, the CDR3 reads TGTGCCAGCAGTCACTACAGCTACAATGAGCAGTTCTTC. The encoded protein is CASSHYSYNEQFF.

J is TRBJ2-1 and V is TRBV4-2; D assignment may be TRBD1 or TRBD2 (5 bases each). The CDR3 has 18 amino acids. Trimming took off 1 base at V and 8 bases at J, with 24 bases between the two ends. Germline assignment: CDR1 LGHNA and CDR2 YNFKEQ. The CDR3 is CASSQGRAREPMRDEQFF. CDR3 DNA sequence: TGTGCCAGCAGCCAAGGCAGGGCTAGGGAACCTATGAGGGATGAGCAGTTCTTC.

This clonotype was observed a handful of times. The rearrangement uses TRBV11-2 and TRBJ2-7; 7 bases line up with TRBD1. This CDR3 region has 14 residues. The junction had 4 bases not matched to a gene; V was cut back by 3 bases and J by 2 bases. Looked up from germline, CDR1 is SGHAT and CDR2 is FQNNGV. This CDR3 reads CASSFRDRTYEQYF. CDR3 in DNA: TGTGCCAGCAGCTTCCGGGACAGAACCTACGAGCAGTACTTC.

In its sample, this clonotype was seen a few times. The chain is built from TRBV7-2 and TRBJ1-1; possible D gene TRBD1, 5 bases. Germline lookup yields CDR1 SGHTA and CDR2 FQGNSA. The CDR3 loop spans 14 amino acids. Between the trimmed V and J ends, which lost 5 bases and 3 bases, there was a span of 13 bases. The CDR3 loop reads CASSTGQGYTEAFF. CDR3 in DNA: TGTGCCAGCAGCACAGGACAAGGTTACACTGAAGCTTTCTTT. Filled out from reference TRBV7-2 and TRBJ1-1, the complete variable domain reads GAGVSQSPSNKVTEKGKDVELRCDPISGHTALYWYRQSLGQGLEFLIYFQGNSAPDKSGLPSDRFSAERTGGSVSTLTIQRTQQEDSAVYLCASSTGQGYTEAFFGQGTRLTVV.

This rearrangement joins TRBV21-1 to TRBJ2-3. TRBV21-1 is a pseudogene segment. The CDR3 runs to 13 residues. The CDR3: CASSKGCTDTQYF. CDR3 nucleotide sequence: TGTGCCAGCAGCAAAGGGTGCACAGATACGCAGTATTTT.

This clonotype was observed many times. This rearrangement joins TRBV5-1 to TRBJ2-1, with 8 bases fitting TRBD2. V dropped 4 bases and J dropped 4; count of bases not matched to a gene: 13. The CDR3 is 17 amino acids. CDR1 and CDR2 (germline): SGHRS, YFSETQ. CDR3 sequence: CASSPGLSGGTYNEQFF. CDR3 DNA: TGCGCCAGCAGCCCGGGGTTGTCGGGAGGGACTTACAATGAGCAGTTCTTC.

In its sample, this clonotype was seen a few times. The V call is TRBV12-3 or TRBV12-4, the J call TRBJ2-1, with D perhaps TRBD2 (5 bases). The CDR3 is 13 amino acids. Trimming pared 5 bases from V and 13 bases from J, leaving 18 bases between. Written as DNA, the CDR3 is TGTGCCAGCAGTCCATCTAAACCGGGGATTCAGTTCTTC. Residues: CASSPSKPGIQFF.

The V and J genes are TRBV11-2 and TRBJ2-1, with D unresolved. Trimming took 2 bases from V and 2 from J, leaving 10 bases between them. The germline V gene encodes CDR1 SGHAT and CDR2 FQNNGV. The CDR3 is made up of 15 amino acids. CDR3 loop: CASSLSLPTYNEQFF. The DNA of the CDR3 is TGTGCCAGCAGCTTAAGTCTCCCCACCTACAATGAGCAGTTCTTC. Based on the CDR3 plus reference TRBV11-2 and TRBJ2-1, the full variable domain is EAGVAQSPRYKIIEKRQSVAFWCNPISGHATLYWYQQILGQGPKLLIQFQNNGVVDDSQLPKDRFSAERLKGVDSTLKIQPAKLEDSAVYLCASSLSLPTYNEQFFGPGTRLTVL.

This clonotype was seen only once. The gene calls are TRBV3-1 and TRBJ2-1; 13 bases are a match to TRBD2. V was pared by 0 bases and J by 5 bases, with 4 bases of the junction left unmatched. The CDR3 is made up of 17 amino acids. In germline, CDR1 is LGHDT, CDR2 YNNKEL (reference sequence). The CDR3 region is CASSQDWGLAGNNEQFF. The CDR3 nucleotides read TGTGCCAGCAGCCAAGATTGGGGACTAGCGGGGAACAATGAGCAGTTCTTC.

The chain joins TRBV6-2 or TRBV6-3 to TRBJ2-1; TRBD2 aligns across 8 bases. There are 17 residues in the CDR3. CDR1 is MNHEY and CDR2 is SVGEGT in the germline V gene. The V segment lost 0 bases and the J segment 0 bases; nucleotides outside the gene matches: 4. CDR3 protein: CASSYSTGRGSYNEQFF. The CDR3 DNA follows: TGTGCCAGCAGTTACTCGACCGGGAGGGGCTCCTACAATGAGCAGTTCTTC.

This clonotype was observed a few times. CDR3 coding DNA: TGCAGTGCCACCAGCGGGAGAGCCGTCTACGAGCAGTACTTC. Translating it yields CSATSGRAVYEQYF. V usage is TRBV20-1 and J usage is TRBJ2-7; 8 nucleotides align to TRBD2. V lost 6 bases and J lost 3; bases outside the gene matches: 10. From germline, CDR1 is DFQATT and CDR2 SNEGSKA (reference sequence). The CDR3 contains 14 residues.